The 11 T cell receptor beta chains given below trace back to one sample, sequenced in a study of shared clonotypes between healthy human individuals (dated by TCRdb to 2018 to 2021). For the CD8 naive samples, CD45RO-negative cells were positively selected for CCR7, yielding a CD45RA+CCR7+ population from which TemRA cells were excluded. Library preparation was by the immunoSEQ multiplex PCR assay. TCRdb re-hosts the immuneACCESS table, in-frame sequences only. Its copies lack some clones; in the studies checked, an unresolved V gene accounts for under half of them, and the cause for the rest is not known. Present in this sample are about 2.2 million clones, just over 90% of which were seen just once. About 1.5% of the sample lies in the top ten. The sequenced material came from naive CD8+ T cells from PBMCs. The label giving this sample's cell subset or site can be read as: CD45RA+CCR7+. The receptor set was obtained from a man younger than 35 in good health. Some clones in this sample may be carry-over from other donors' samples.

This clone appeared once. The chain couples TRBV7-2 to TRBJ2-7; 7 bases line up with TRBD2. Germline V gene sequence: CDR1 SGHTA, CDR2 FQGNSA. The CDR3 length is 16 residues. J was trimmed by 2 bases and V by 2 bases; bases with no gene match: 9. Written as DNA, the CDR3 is TGTGCCAGCAGCTTACGGTCCACGGGAGGAACCTACGAGCAGTACTTC. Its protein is CASSLRSTGGTYEQYF.

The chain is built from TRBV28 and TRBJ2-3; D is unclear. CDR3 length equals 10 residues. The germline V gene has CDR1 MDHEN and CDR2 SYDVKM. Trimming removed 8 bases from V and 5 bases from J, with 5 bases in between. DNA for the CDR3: TGTGCCAGCCTGGGAGATACGCAGTATTTT. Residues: CASLGDTQYF.

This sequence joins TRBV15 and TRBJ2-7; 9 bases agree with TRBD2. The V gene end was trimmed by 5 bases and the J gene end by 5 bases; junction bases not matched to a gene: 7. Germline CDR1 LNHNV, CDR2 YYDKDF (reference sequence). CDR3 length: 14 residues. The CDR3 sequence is CATSGGLAFDEQYF. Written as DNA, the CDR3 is TGTGCCACCAGCGGGGGACTAGCATTCGACGAGCAGTACTTC.

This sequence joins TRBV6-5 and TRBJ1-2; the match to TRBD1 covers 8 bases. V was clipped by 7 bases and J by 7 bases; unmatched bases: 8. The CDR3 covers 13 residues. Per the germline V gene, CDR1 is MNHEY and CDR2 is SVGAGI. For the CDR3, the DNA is TGTGCCAGCACCTCGTCAGGGGGCTCTGGCTACACCTTC. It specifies CASTSSGGSGYTF.

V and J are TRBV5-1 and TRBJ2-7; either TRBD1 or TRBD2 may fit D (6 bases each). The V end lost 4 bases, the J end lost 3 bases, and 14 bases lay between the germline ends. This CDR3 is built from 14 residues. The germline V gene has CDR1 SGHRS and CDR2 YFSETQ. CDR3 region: CASSMGGQLYEQYF. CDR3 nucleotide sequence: TGCGCCAGCAGCATGGGAGGACAGCTCTACGAGCAGTACTTC.

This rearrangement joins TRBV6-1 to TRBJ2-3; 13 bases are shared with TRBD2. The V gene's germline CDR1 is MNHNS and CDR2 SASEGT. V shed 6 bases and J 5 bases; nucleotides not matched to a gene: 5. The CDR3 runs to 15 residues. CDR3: CASRRTSGRIDTQYF. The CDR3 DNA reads TGTGCCAGCAGGCGGACTAGCGGGAGAATAGATACGCAGTATTTT.

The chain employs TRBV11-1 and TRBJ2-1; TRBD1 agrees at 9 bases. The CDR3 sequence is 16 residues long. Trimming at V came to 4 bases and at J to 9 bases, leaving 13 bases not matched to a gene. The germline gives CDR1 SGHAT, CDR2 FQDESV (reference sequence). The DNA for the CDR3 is TGTGCCAGCAGCTCTAACCGGGACAGGGTGGGAAGTGAGCAGTTCTTC. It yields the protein CASSSNRDRVGSEQFF.

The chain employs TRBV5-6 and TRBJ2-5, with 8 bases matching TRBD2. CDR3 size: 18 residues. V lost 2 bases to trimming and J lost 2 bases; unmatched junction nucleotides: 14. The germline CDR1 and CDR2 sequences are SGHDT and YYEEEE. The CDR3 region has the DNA TGTGCCAGCAGCTTAGCGGGGCTAGCGGGTGCCCTTCAAGAGACCCAGTACTTC. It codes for CASSLAGLAGALQETQYF.

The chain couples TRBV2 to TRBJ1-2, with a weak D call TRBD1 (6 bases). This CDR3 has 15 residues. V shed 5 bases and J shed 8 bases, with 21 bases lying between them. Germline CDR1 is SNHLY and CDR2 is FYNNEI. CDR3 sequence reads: CASSPRVGGAPGYTF. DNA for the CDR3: TGTGCCAGCAGTCCGAGGGTAGGGGGGGCGCCCGGCTACACCTTC.

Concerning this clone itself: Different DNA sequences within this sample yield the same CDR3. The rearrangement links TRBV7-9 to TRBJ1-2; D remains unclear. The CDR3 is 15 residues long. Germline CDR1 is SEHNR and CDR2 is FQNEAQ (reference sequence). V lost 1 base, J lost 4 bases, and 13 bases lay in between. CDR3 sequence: CASSLGSGGGYGYTF. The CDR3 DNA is TGTGCCAGCAGCTTAGGGTCGGGCGGAGGCTATGGCTACACCTTC.

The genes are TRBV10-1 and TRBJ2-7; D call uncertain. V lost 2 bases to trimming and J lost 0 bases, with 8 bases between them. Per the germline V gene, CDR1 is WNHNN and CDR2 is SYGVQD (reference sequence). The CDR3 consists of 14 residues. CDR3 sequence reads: CASSEAISSYEQYF. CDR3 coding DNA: TGCGCCAGCAGTGAGGCGATAAGCTCCTACGAGCAGTACTTC.